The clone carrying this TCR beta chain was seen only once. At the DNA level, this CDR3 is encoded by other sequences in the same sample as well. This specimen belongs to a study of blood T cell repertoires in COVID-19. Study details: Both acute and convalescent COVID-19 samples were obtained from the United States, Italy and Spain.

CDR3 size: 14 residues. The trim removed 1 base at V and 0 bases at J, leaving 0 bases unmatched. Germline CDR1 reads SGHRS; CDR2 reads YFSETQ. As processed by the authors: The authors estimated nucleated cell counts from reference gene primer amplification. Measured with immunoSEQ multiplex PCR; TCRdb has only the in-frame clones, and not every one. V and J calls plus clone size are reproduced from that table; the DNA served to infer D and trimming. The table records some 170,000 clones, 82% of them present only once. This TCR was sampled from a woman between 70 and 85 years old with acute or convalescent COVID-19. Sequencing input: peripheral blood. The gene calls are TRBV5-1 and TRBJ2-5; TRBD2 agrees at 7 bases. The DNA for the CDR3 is TGCGCCAGCAGCTTGAGCGGGAACCAAGAGACCCAGTACTTC. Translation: CASSLSGNQETQYF.